This T cell receptor beta chain was captured in a study of response to subunit inactivated influenza vaccine. One entry per CDR3 protein, called by TCRdb with MiXCR from the RT-PCR reads. The data hold approximately 200,000 distinct CDR3 sequences, with 13% to 15% observed a single time. The CDR3 loop spans 13 amino acids. The germline CDR1 and CDR2 sequences are SGHDT and YYEEEE. V was clipped by 0 bases and J by 6 bases, with 10 bases between them. This receptor was obtained from a man over 45 who received an inactivated influenza vaccine. Sequencing used CD8+ T cells sorted from PBMCs, obtained around 5 days after vaccination. The rearrangement uses TRBV5-6 and TRBJ2-7, with D possibly being TRBD1 (5 bases). This chain's CDR3 is CASSLVAGPEQYF. CDR3 DNA: TGTGCCAGCAGCTTGGTGGCAGGGCCCGAGCAGTACTTC.